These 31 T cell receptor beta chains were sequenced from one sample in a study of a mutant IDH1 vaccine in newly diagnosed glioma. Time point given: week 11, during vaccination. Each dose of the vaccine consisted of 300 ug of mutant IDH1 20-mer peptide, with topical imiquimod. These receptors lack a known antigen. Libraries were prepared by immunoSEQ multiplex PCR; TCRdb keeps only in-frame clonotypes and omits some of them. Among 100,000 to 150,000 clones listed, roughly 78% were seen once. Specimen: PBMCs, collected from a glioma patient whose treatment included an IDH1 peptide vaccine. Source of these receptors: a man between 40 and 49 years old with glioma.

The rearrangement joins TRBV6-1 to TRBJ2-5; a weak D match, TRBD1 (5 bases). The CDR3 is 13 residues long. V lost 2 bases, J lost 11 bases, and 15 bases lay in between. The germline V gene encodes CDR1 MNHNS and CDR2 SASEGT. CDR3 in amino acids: CASSENRPALQYF. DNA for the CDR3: TGTGCCAGCAGTGAAAACAGGCCAGCCCTACAGTACTTC.

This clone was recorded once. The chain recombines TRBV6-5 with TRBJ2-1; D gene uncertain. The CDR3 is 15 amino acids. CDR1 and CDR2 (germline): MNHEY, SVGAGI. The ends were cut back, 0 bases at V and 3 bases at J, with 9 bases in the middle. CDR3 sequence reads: CASSYSTPGYNEQFF. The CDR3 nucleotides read TGTGCCAGCAGTTACTCGACTCCCGGCTACAATGAGCAGTTCTTC.

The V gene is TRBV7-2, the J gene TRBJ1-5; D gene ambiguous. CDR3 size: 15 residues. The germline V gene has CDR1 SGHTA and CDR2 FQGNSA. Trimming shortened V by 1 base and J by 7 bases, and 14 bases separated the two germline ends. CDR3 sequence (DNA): TGTGCCAGCAGCTTAGGGGTTGTGGGCAGGCAGCCCCAGCATTTT. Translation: CASSLGVVGRQPQHF.

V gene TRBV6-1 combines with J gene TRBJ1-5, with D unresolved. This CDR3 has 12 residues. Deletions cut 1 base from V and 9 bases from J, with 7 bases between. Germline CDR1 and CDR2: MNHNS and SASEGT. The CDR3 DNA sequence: TGTGCCAGCAGTGAAGGGCGGCGGCCCCAGCATTTT. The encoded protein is CASSEGRRPQHF.

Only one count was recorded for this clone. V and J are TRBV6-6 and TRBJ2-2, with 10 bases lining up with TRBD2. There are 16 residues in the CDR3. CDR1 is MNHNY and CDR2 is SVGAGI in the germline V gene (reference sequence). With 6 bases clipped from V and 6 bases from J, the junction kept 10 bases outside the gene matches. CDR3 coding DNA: TGTGCCAGCAGCCCCCCTAGCGGGAGAGGGGCCGGGGAGCTGTTTTTT. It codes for CASSPPSGRGAGELFF.

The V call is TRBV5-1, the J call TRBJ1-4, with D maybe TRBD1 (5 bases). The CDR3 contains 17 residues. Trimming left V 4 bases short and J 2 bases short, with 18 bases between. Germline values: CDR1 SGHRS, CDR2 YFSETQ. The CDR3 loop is CASSPRGGKRTNEKLFF. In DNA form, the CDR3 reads TGCGCCAGCAGCCCTCGCGGGGGGAAGAGGACTAATGAAAAACTGTTTTTT.

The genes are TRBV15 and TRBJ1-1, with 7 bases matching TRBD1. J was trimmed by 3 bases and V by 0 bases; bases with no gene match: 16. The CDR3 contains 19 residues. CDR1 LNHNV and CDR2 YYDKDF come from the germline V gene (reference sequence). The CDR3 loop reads CATSREMPWDSPRDTEAFF. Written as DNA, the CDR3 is TGTGCCACCAGCAGAGAGATGCCTTGGGACAGCCCCAGGGACACTGAAGCTTTCTTT.

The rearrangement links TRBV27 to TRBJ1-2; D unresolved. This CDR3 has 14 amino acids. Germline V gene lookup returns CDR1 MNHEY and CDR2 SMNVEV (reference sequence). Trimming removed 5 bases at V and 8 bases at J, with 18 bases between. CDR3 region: CASSPRKPAGGYTF. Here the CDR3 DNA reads TGTGCCAGCAGTCCCCGGAAACCCGCGGGAGGCTACACCTTC.

Here the CDR3 DNA reads TGTGCCAGTAGTATAATCACGGAGACAGGGGGCGAGCAGTACTTC. It translates to CASSIITETGGEQYF. V and J are TRBV19 and TRBJ2-7; 9 bases are shared with TRBD1. Germline CDR1 LNHDA, CDR2 SQIVND (reference sequence). The junction had 8 bases not matched to a gene; V was cut back by 2 bases and J by 6 bases. This CDR3 has 15 amino acids.

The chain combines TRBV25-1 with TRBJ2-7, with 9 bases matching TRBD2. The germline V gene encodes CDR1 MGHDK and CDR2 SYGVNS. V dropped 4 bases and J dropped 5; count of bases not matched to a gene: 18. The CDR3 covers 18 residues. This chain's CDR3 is CASSALGAGGPITHEQYF. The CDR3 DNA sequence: TGTGCCAGCAGTGCTTTAGGAGCGGGGGGCCCAATTACCCACGAGCAGTACTTC.

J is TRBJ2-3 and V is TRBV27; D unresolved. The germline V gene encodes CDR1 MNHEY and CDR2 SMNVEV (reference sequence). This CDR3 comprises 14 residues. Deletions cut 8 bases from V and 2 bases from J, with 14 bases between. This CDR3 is CASSSAYHTDTQYF. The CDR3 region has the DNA TGTGCCAGCTCCAGCGCCTACCACACAGATACGCAGTATTTT.

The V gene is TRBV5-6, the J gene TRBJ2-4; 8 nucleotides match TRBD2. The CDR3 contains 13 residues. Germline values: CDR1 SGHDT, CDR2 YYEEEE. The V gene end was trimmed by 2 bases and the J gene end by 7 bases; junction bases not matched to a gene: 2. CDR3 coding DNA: TGTGCCAGCAGCTTTGAGCGGGGGAACATTCAGTACTTC. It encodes CASSFERGNIQYF.

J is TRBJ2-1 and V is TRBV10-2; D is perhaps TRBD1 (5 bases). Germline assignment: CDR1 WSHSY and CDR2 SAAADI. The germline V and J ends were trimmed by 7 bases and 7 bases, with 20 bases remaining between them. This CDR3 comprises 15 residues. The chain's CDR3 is CASTNIEGARNEQFF. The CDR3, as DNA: TGCGCCAGCACTAATATCGAAGGGGCTAGAAATGAGCAGTTCTTC.

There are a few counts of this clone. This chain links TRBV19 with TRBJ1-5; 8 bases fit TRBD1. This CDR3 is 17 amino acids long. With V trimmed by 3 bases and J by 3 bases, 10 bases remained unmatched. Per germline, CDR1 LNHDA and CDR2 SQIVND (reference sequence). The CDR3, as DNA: TGTGCCAGTAGTATCTCCTCGGCAGGGGGCTTCAATCAGCCCCAGCATTTT. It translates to CASSISSAGGFNQPQHF.

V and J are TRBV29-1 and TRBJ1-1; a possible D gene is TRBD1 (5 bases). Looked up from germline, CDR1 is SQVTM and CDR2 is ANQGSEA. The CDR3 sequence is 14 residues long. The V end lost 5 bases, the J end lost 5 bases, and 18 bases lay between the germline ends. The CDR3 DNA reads TGCAGCGTTTCCAAGGGGATTCGAGGGACTGAAGCTTTCTTT. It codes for CSVSKGIRGTEAFF.

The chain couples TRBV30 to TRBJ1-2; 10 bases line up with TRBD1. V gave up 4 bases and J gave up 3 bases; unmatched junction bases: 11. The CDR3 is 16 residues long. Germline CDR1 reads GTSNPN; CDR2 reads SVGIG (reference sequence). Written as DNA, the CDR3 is TGTGCCTGGAACCTACCCGGGACAGGGGAAGACTATGGCTACACCTTC. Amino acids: CAWNLPGTGEDYGYTF.

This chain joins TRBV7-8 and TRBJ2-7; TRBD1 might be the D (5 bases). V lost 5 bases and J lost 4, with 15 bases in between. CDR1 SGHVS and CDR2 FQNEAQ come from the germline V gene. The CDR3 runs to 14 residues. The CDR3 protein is CASSRSRVRYEQYF. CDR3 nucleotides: TGTGCCAGCAGCCGATCCAGGGTAAGGTACGAGCAGTACTTC.

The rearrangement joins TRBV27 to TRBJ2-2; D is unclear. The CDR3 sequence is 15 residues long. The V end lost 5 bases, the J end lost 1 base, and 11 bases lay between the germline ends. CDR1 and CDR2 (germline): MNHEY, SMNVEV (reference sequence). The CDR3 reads CASSAGFQNTGELFF. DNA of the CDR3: TGTGCCAGCAGTGCAGGTTTTCAGAACACCGGGGAGCTGTTTTTT.

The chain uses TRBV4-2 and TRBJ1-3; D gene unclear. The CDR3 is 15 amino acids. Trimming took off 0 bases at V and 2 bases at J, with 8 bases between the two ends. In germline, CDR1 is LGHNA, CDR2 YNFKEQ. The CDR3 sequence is CASSQDRGTGNTIYF. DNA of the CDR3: TGTGCCAGCAGCCAAGATCGTGGGACTGGAAACACCATATATTTT.

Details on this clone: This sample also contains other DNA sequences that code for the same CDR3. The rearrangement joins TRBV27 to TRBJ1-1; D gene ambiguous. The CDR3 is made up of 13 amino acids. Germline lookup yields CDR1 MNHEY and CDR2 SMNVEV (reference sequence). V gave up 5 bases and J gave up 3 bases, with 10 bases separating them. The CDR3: CASSHTWDTEAFF. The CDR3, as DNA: TGTGCCAGCAGTCATACTTGGGACACTGAAGCTTTCTTT.

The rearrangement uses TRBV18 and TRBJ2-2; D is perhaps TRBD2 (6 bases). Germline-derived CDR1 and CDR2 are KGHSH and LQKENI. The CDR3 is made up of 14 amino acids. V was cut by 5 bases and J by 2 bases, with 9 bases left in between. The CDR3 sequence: CASSAGTNTGELFF. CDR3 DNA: TGTGCCAGCTCAGCGGGGACTAACACCGGGGAGCTGTTTTTT. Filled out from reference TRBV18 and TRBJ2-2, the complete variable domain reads NAGVMQNPRHLVRRRGQEARLRCSPMKGHSHVYWYRQLPEEGLKFMVYLQKENIIDESGMPKERFSAEFPKEGPSILRIQQVVRGDSAAYFCASSAGTNTGELFFGEGSRLTVL.

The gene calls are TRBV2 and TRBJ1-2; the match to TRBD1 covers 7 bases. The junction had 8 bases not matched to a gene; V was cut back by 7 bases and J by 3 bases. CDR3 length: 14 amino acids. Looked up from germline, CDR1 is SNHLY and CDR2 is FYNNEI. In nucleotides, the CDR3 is TGTGCCAGCAAGCGGGTAGGGGGCGACTATGGCTACACCTTC. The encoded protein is CASKRVGGDYGYTF.

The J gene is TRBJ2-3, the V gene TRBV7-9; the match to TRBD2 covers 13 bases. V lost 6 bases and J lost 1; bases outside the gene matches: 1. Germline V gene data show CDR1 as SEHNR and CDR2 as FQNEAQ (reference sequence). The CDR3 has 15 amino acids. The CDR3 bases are TGTGCCAGCAGTGGACTAGCGGGGGGCACAGATACGCAGTATTTT. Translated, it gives CASSGLAGGTDTQYF.

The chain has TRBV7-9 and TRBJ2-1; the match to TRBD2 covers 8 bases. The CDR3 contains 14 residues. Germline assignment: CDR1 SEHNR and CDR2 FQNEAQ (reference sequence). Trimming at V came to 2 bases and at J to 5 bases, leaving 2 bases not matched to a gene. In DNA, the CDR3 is TGTGCCAGCAGCTTAACTAGCGGACACAATGAGCAGTTCTTC. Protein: CASSLTSGHNEQFF.

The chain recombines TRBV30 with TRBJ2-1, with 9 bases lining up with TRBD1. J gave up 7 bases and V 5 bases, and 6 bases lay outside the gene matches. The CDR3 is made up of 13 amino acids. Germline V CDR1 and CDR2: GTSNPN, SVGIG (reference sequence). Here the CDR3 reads CAWSPGQGNEQFF. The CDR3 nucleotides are TGTGCCTGGTCCCCGGGACAGGGAAATGAGCAGTTCTTC.

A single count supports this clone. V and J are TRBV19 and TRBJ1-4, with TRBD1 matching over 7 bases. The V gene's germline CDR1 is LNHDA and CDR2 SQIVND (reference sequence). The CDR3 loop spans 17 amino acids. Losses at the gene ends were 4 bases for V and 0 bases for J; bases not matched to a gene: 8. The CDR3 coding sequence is TGTGCCAGTAGTAGGTTGGGGACAGTTGCAACTAATGAAAAACTGTTTTTT. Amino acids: CASSRLGTVATNEKLFF.

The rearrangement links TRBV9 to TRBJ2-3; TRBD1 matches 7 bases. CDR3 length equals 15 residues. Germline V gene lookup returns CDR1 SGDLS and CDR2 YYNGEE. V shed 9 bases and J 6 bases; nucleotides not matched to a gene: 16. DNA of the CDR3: TGTGCCACCACTCCGACAGGGAGTAGGAGTGATACGCAGTATTTT. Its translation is CATTPTGSRSDTQYF.

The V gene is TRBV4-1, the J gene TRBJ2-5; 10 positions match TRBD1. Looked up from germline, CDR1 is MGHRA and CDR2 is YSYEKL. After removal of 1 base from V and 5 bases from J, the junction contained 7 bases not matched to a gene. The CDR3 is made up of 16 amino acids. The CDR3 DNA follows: TGCGCCAGCAGCCAAGGTCGGACAGGGGGTTGGGAGACCCAGTACTTC. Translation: CASSQGRTGGWETQYF.

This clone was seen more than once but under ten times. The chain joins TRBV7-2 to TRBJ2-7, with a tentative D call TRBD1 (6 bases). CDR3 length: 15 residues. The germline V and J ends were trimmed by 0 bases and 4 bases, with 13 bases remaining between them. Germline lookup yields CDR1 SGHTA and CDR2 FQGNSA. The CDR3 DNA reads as TGTGCCAGCAGCTTAGCCCCCCGGACAGAATACGAGCAGTACTTC. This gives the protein CASSLAPRTEYEQYF.

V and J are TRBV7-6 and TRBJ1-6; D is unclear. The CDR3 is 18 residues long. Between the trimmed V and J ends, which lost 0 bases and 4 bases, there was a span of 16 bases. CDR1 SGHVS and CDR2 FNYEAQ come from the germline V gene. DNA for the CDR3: TGTGCCAGCAGCTTAGCCGAGAACAAGCCCATGTATAATTCACCCCTCCACTTT. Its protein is CASSLAENKPMYNSPLHF.

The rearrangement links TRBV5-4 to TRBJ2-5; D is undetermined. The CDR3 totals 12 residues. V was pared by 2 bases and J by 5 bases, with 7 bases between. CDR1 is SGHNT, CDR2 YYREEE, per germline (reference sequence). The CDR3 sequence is CASSFISETQYF. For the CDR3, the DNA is TGTGCCAGCAGCTTCATCTCTGAGACCCAGTACTTC.